The 15 T cell receptor beta chains below all came from one sample that was sequenced in a study of PD-L1 blockade in urothelial cancer (dated by TCRdb to 2016 to 2017). The method behind the library was the immunoSEQ multiplex PCR assay. TCRdb obtained this table from immuneACCESS and retained in-frame rearrangements with V and J assigned. These tables miss some clones; where compared with another copy, unresolved V genes account for less than half of the shortfall, and the remainder is unexplained. Across this sample there are about 50,000 clones, with about 85% seen only once. The ten largest clones add up to roughly 1.8% of the sample. In light of the paper, this sample's time point label describes: peripheral blood 6 weeks after treatment start. Sequencing was performed on PBMCs, taken around atezolizumab (anti-PD-L1) treatment. Source of these receptors: a man aged 50 or older with urothelial cancer.

The CDR3 here is CASSVTPGANTGELFF. The CDR3 DNA sequence: TGTGCCAGCAGCGTCACCCCAGGGGCGAACACCGGGGAGCTGTTTTTT. This sequence joins TRBV9 and TRBJ2-2; D may be TRBD1 (6 bases). Trimming removed 2 bases from V and 0 bases from J, with 11 bases in between. The CDR3 runs to 16 residues. Germline V CDR1 and CDR2: SGDLS, YYNGEE.

This chain links TRBV7-3 with TRBJ2-2; 11 nucleotides align to TRBD1. V gave up 5 bases and J gave up 7 bases; unmatched junction bases: 6. Germline V gene sequence: CDR1 SGHTA, CDR2 FQGTGA. The CDR3 is 15 residues long. Here the CDR3 reads CASSPRTGGNGELFF. The CDR3 nucleotides are TGTGCCAGCAGCCCCAGGACAGGGGGCAACGGGGAGCTGTTTTTT.

This chain connects TRBV10-3 to TRBJ1-1; 8 bases fit TRBD1. Trimming cost V 11 bases and J 0 bases; bases outside gene matches: 5. The germline CDR1 and CDR2 sequences are ENHRY and SYGVKD. The length of the CDR3 is 13 residues. The CDR3, as DNA: TGTGCCGTGGGACAGGAGATGAACACTGAAGCTTTCTTT. This sequence encodes CAVGQEMNTEAFF.

The gene calls are TRBV30 and TRBJ2-7; 11 bases line up with TRBD1. This CDR3 has 13 amino acids. V shed 2 bases, J shed 11 bases, and the junction held 8 bases outside the gene matches. Per germline, CDR1 GTSNPN and CDR2 SVGIG (reference sequence). The CDR3 coding sequence is TGTGCCTGGAGTCCAGGACAGGGGGCGATTAAGTACTTC. Translation gives CAWSPGQGAIKYF.

This rearrangement joins TRBV5-1 to TRBJ2-5; 9 bases are shared with TRBD2. Germline V gives CDR1 SGHRS, CDR2 YFSETQ. The CDR3 has 12 amino acids. V lost 2 bases and J lost 11; bases outside the gene matches: 4. CDR3 DNA: TGCGCCAGCAGCTTTAGCGGGGGTGCTCAGTACTTC. Amino acid sequence: CASSFSGGAQYF.

DNA for the CDR3: TGTGCCATCTCCCAGGGATACAATGAGCAGTTCTTC. It encodes CAISQGYNEQFF. The V gene is TRBV10-3, the J gene TRBJ2-1; D may be TRBD1 (5 bases). CDR1 and CDR2 (germline): ENHRY, SYGVKD. V gave up 8 bases and J gave up 4 bases, with 9 bases separating them. CDR3 length: 12 residues.

The V gene is TRBV27, the J gene TRBJ2-3, with 7 bases matching TRBD1. J was trimmed by 1 base and V by 4 bases; bases with no gene match: 5. Germline V CDR1 and CDR2: MNHEY, SMNVEV (reference sequence). This CDR3 has 15 amino acids. This CDR3 is CASSSNRGGTDTQYF. CDR3 sequence (DNA): TGTGCCAGCAGTTCCAACAGGGGTGGCACAGATACGCAGTATTTT.

The chain employs TRBV4-3 and TRBJ2-3; 10 bases agree with TRBD2. After removal of 0 bases from V and 7 bases from J, the junction contained 10 bases not matched to a gene. CDR3 length: 17 residues. Germline V gene lookup returns CDR1 LGHNA and CDR2 YSLEER. CDR3 in amino acids: CASSQETSGALPYTQYF. In nucleotides, the CDR3 is TGCGCCAGCAGCCAAGAAACTAGCGGGGCCCTGCCGTATACGCAGTATTTT.

J is TRBJ2-7 and V is TRBV30, with TRBD1 as a possible D gene (5 bases). The germline V gene has CDR1 GTSNPN and CDR2 SVGIG (reference sequence). Trimming left V 0 bases short and J 1 base short, with 10 bases between. CDR3 length: 14 amino acids. The DNA of the CDR3 is TGTGCCTGGAGTGTAGGGGCCATGTCCTACGAGCAGTACTTC. This sequence encodes CAWSVGAMSYEQYF.

The V call is TRBV27, the J call TRBJ2-5; perhaps TRBD2 as D (6 bases). Per germline, CDR1 MNHEY and CDR2 SMNVEV (reference sequence). This CDR3 has 17 residues. Trimming removed 1 base from V and 3 bases from J, with 18 bases in between. This CDR3 is CASSLYSLGASEETQYF. CDR3 DNA: TGTGCCAGCAGTTTATATTCCCTTGGGGCTAGCGAAGAGACCCAGTACTTC.

The sample holds a few counts of this clone. The J gene is TRBJ2-7, the V gene TRBV5-1; TRBD1 is a possible D gene (5 bases). V was cut by 0 bases and J by 5 bases, with 6 bases left in between. This CDR3 is built from 12 residues. Germline lookup yields CDR1 SGHRS and CDR2 YFSETQ. CDR3 protein: CASSLGGDEQYF. CDR3 nucleotides: TGCGCCAGCAGCTTGGGGGGCGACGAGCAGTACTTC.

This clone was seen once. The V gene is TRBV7-2, the J gene TRBJ2-1; D is perhaps TRBD2 (6 bases). Germline loops: CDR1 SGHTA, CDR2 FQGNSA. Trimming pared 4 bases from V and 7 bases from J, leaving 14 bases between. This CDR3 comprises 14 residues. CDR3 protein: CASSSGVRWNEQFF. The CDR3 region has the DNA TGTGCCAGCAGCTCGGGGGTTAGATGGAATGAGCAGTTCTTC.

This clone showed up just once. The chain couples TRBV27 to TRBJ2-5, with D unresolved. With 5 bases removed from V and 4 bases from J, the gap between germline ends came to 8 bases. This CDR3 has 12 residues. CDR1 is MNHEY and CDR2 is SMNVEV in the germline V gene (reference sequence). The CDR3 DNA is TGTGCCAGCAGTCCGCCAGGAGAGACCCAGTACTTC. Translation: CASSPPGETQYF.

The genes are TRBV19 and TRBJ1-1, with unresolved D. Trimming took 5 bases from V and 7 from J, leaving 8 bases between them. The V gene's germline CDR1 is LNHDA and CDR2 SQIVND (reference sequence). The CDR3 loop spans 11 amino acids. In DNA, the CDR3 is TGTGCCAGTAGTTATCAGCGTGAAGCTTTCTTT. Translation: CASSYQREAFF.

This clone has only a few counts. This sequence joins TRBV7-9 and TRBJ1-2; D gene ambiguous. Germline V gives CDR1 SEHNR, CDR2 FQNEAQ (reference sequence). CDR3 length equals 14 residues. V was cut by 3 bases and J by 3 bases, with 11 bases left in between. DNA of the CDR3: TGTGCCAGCAGCTTTCAGGCCCTTTACTATGGCTACACCTTC. This encodes CASSFQALYYGYTF.